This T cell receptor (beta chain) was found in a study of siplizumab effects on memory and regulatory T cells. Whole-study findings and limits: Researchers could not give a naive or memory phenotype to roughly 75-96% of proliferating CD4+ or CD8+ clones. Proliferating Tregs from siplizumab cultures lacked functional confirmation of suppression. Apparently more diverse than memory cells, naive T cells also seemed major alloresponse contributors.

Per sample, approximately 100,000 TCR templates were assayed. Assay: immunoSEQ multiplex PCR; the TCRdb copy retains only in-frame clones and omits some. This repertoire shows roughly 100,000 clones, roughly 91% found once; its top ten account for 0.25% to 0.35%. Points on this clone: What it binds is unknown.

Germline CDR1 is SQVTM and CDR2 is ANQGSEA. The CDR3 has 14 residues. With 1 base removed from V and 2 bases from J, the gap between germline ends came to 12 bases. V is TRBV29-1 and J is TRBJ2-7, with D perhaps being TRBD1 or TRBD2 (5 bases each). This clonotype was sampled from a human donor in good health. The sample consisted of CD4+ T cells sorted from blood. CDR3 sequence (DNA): TGCAGCGTTGAAGGGACACGGGGACCCTACGAGCAGTACTTC. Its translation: CSVEGTRGPYEQYF.